Shown below are 26 T cell receptor beta chains from a single sample sequenced in a study of blood T cell repertoires in COVID-19. Profiling relied on immunoSEQ multiplex PCR, and the TCRdb table lists in-frame clones only, not all of them. The table has around 230,000 clones, around 85% seen once. Sequenced sample: peripheral blood. The source of these receptors is a woman of 80 years or more with acute or convalescent COVID-19.

The CDR3 region is CASSQGELVRQPQHF. The CDR3 coding sequence is TGCGCCAGCAGCCAAGGAGAACTGGTGAGGCAGCCCCAGCATTTT. V usage is TRBV4-1 and J usage is TRBJ1-5; no clear D. The CDR3 runs 15 residues. Germline V gene data show CDR1 as MGHRA and CDR2 as YSYEKL. V was clipped by 1 base and J by 7 bases, with 14 bases between them.

The chain joins TRBV6-2 or TRBV6-3 to TRBJ2-7; 7 nucleotides match TRBD1. CDR1 MNHEY and CDR2 SVGEGT come from the germline V gene. This CDR3 spans 15 amino acids. The V and J ends lost 3 bases and 1 base, in that order; junction bases with no gene match: 6. The CDR3 region has the DNA TGTGCCAGCAGTTATGGGACAGAGAATTCCTACGAGCAGTACTTC. This codes for CASSYGTENSYEQYF.

The chain recombines TRBV5-1 with TRBJ1-4, with 7 bases identical to TRBD1. J gave up 7 bases and V 2 bases, and 20 bases lay outside the gene matches. This CDR3 is built from 19 residues. Germline V gene sequence: CDR1 SGHRS, CDR2 YFSETQ. DNA for the CDR3: TGCGCCAGCAGCTTCGGAAGCCTTAACCGGGACAGCAACTTTGAAAAACTGTTTTTT. This codes for CASSFGSLNRDSNFEKLFF.

The table lists this clone with a count of one. CDR3 amino acids: CASSPLTSSGNTIYF. The CDR3 DNA reads TGTGCCAGCTCACCACTCACGAGCTCTGGAAACACCATATATTTT. The V and J genes are TRBV18 and TRBJ1-3; D remains ambiguous. The CDR3 runs to 15 residues. Germline V lookup: CDR1 KGHSH, CDR2 LQKENI. Deletions cut 1 base from V and 0 bases from J, with 7 bases between. The full variable domain, with the rest looked up from reference TRBV18 and TRBJ1-3, is NAGVMQNPRHLVRRRGQEARLRCSPMKGHSHVYWYRQLPEEGLKFMVYLQKENIIDESGMPKERFSAEFPKEGPSILRIQQVVRGDSAAYFCASSPLTSSGNTIYFGEGSWLTVV.

The chain has TRBV30 and TRBJ1-2; D uncertain. V shed 4 bases and J shed 2 bases, with 8 bases lying between them. CDR3 size: 12 residues. CDR1 GTSNPN and CDR2 SVGIG come from the germline V gene (reference sequence). CDR3 bases: TGTGCCTGGACAGACTTAAACTATGGCTACACCTTC. This translates into CAWTDLNYGYTF.

The rearrangement uses TRBV5-1 and TRBJ2-1; D is unresolved. The CDR3 has 15 residues. Germline CDR1 SGHRS, CDR2 YFSETQ. Trimming took off 6 bases at V and 5 bases at J, with 18 bases between the two ends. For the CDR3, the DNA is TGCGCCAGCACACTACCAGCAGTCCCAGACAATGAGCAGTTCTTC. Translating it yields CASTLPAVPDNEQFF.

V usage is TRBV6-5 and J usage is TRBJ2-7, with D perhaps matching TRBD1 (5 bases). The V end was cut by 7 bases, the J end by 3 bases, with 10 bases between. Germline V gene data show CDR1 as MNHEY and CDR2 as SVGAGI. The CDR3 has 12 amino acids. The CDR3 here is CASTGLFYEQYF. The CDR3 DNA reads TGTGCCAGCACAGGGCTATTCTACGAGCAGTACTTC.

The rearrangement links TRBV21-1 to TRBJ1-4. TRBV21-1 is deemed a pseudogene. The CDR3 length is 13 residues. In nucleotides, the CDR3 is TGTGCCAGCAGCAAAGCCGTCGGTGAAAAACTGTTTTTT. Translating gives CASSKAVGEKLFF.

This chain connects TRBV7-8 to TRBJ1-5; no clear D gene. V lost 4 bases to trimming and J lost 0 bases, with 7 bases between them. Looked up from germline, CDR1 is SGHVS and CDR2 is FQNEAQ. This CDR3 contains 14 residues. The CDR3 sequence: CASSSQNSNQPQHF. CDR3 bases: TGTGCCAGCAGCTCACAGAATAGCAATCAGCCCCAGCATTTT.

The chain employs TRBV28 and TRBJ1-1, with 9 bases lining up with TRBD1. Germline-derived CDR1 and CDR2 are MDHEN and SYDVKM. The CDR3 length is 15 residues. Trimming at V came to 9 bases and at J to 3 bases, leaving 11 bases not matched to a gene. The DNA of the CDR3 is TGTGCCAGTACAGGGGGCGCATACTTAGACACTGAAGCTTTCTTT. The encoded protein is CASTGGAYLDTEAFF.

CDR3 sequence: CASRADFPGLAAFDYEQYF. In DNA, the CDR3 is TGTGCCAGCAGAGCAGATTTCCCGGGACTAGCGGCTTTCGACTACGAGCAGTACTTC. The chain links TRBV2 to TRBJ2-7; TRBD2 matches 11 bases. Germline-derived CDR1 and CDR2 are SNHLY and FYNNEI. Trimming removed 6 bases from V and 3 bases from J; junction bases left unmatched: 19. The CDR3 runs to 19 residues.

The gene calls are TRBV28 and TRBJ2-2; tentative D call: TRBD2 (5 bases). The ends were cut back, 7 bases at V and 7 bases at J, with 13 bases in the middle. The germline gives CDR1 MDHEN, CDR2 SYDVKM. The CDR3 contains 13 residues. The CDR3 DNA sequence: TGTGCCAGCACCCTACTAGAGAACGGGGAGCTGTTTTTT. This sequence encodes CASTLLENGELFF.

This clone is medium-sized (0.01 to 0.1%) within its sample. The genes are TRBV23-1 and TRBJ2-5; TRBD1 matches at 8 bases. TRBV23-1 is an open reading frame, and its role is uncertain. The CDR3 has 16 amino acids. V was pared by 6 bases and J by 2 bases, with 11 bases of the junction left unmatched. DNA of the CDR3: TGCGCCAGCAGGTTCCCAGGGGGCCCCTTACAAGAGACCCAGTACTTC. Protein product: CASRFPGGPLQETQYF.

The chain recombines TRBV4-2 with TRBJ2-1; 9 bases line up with TRBD2. The CDR3 sequence is 18 residues long. Germline values: CDR1 LGHNA, CDR2 YNFKEQ. The V segment lost 3 bases and the J segment 1 base; nucleotides outside the gene matches: 10. CDR3 nucleotides: TGTGCCAGCAGCCACCTACCAGCGGGAGGTTTATCCTACAATGAGCAGTTCTTC. Its translation: CASSHLPAGGLSYNEQFF.

The chain joins TRBV7-6 to TRBJ1-1; 9 bases are shared with TRBD1. Per the germline V gene, CDR1 is SGHVS and CDR2 is FNYEAQ. CDR3 length equals 19 residues. The V segment lost 0 bases and the J segment 0 bases; nucleotides outside the gene matches: 11. CDR3 sequence (DNA): TGTGCCAGCAGCTTAGCGATGACCGGGACAGGGCTTATGAACACTGAAGCTTTCTTT. This gives the protein CASSLAMTGTGLMNTEAFF.

Notes on this clone: It is unclear where the CDR3 begins or ends on the DNA, so no DNA is shown, and the CDR3 is as TCRdb lists it. The rearrangement joins TRBV6-6 to TRBJ2-1; the listed D gene, TRBD2, was not tested against the DNA. The germline CDR1 and CDR2 sequences are MNHNY and SVGAGI (reference sequence). The CDR3 sequence runs 16 residues, both termini included. The CDR3 sequence is CASSSSVTLSSREQFF.

V gene TRBV5-1 combines with J gene TRBJ1-1; TRBD1 agrees at 7 bases. CDR1 and CDR2 (germline): SGHRS, YFSETQ. The CDR3 contains 20 residues. Unmatched junction bases numbered 25, after V lost 5 bases and J lost 3 bases. The CDR3: CASRERQGWVLASPDTEAFF. The CDR3 nucleotides are TGCGCCAGCAGGGAAAGACAGGGATGGGTCCTCGCCTCGCCCGACACTGAAGCTTTCTTT.

V and J are TRBV10-3 and TRBJ2-4; maybe TRBD2 (7 bases). Trimming left V 5 bases short and J 5 bases short, with 13 bases between. CDR1 and CDR2 (germline): ENHRY, SYGVKD. This CDR3 region has 14 residues. The CDR3 region is CAISSTGGENIQYF. DNA for the CDR3: TGTGCCATCAGTAGCACGGGGGGCGAAAACATTCAGTACTTC.

The table lists this clone with a count of one. The rearrangement uses TRBV9 and TRBJ2-5; D remains ambiguous. Germline values: CDR1 SGDLS, CDR2 YYNGEE. With 6 bases removed from V and 1 base from J, the gap between germline ends came to 13 bases. The CDR3 sequence is 14 residues long. The CDR3 loop reads CASNLGTAQETQYF. The CDR3 DNA reads TGTGCCAGCAATCTTGGAACAGCCCAAGAGACCCAGTACTTC.

The V gene is TRBV24-1, the J gene TRBJ2-1; TRBD1 matches at 7 bases. The CDR3 is made up of 15 amino acids. V lost 3 bases to trimming and J lost 9 bases; unmatched junction nucleotides: 10. CDR1 is KGHDR, CDR2 SFDVKD, per germline. The CDR3 nucleotides read TGTGCCACCAGTGATCCTCGGACAGGAGACGGTGAGCAGTTCTTC. This gives the protein CATSDPRTGDGEQFF.

The rearrangement joins TRBV6-1 to TRBJ1-6; weak D call: TRBD1 (6 bases). The germline V gene has CDR1 MNHNS and CDR2 SASEGT. The CDR3 has 17 residues. V was shortened by 1 base and J by 6 bases, with 16 bases between the two germline ends. The CDR3 is CASSEVPPGQVNSPLHF. The CDR3 DNA follows: TGTGCCAGCAGTGAAGTCCCCCCGGGACAAGTTAATTCACCCCTCCACTTT.

The chain recombines TRBV5-1 with TRBJ1-2; TRBD1 matches at 9 bases. CDR3 length: 15 amino acids. V lost 0 bases to trimming and J lost 8 bases; unmatched junction nucleotides: 8. Germline assignment: CDR1 SGHRS and CDR2 YFSETQ. The CDR3 region has the DNA TGCGCCAGCAGCTTGGAAGGACAGGGGATAGAAGGCTACACCTTC. Amino acid sequence: CASSLEGQGIEGYTF.

The V and J genes are TRBV3-1 (or the pseudogene TRBV3-2) and TRBJ2-1, with 7 positions matching TRBD2. This CDR3 is built from 14 residues. Germline CDR1 is LGHDT and CDR2 is YNNKEL (reference sequence). The ends lost 7 bases at V and 4 bases at J; junction bases unmatched: 7. The CDR3 spells CASTFSGPYNEQFF. CDR3 nucleotide sequence: TGTGCCAGCACATTTAGCGGGCCATACAATGAGCAGTTCTTC.

This clone has just one count. This chain uses TRBV3-1 (or the pseudogene TRBV3-2) with TRBJ1-2; perhaps TRBD1 as D (6 bases). Germline V gene lookup returns CDR1 LGHDT and CDR2 YNNKEL (reference sequence). Trimming removed 0 bases at V and 5 bases at J, with 13 bases between. The CDR3 totals 15 residues. CDR3 DNA sequence: TGTGCCAGCAGCCAAGACCGGCACAGGGAGTATGGCTACACCTTC. Its protein product is CASSQDRHREYGYTF.

The V call is TRBV7-2, the J call TRBJ2-3, with D uncertain. Trimming took off 2 bases at V and 0 bases at J, with 6 bases between the two ends. Germline assignment: CDR1 SGHTA and CDR2 FQGNSA. The CDR3 spans 14 residues. The CDR3 loop is CASSLTGSTDTQYF. CDR3 nucleotide sequence: TGTGCCAGCAGCTTAACTGGTAGCACAGATACGCAGTATTTT.

The V and J genes are TRBV29-1 and TRBJ2-6, with D possibly TRBD1 on 5 matching bases. The germline CDR1 and CDR2 sequences are SQVTM and ANQGSEA. Trimming shortened V by 5 bases and J by 0 bases, and 5 bases separated the two germline ends. This CDR3 has 13 residues. The DNA of the CDR3 is TGCAGCGTTCAGGGCTCTGGGGCCAACGTCCTGACTTTC. Protein product: CSVQGSGANVLTF.